This TCR beta chain was observed in a study of control samples from healthy donors and cancer patients. Using immunoSEQ multiplex PCR, the repertoire was profiled, and TCRdb retains in-frame clones only, with some absent. Here the sample spans about 150,000 clones, approximately 94% being singletons. Trimming removed 1 base from V and 5 bases from J, with 8 bases in between. The CDR3 extends over 14 amino acids. Looked up from germline, CDR1 is SGHAT and CDR2 is FQNNGV. This chain joins TRBV11-2 and TRBJ1-4; D is undetermined. This receptor was identified in a man between 18 and 29 years old in good health. Sequencing was carried out using blood. CDR3 in DNA: TGTGCCAGCAGCTTAGGCAGGAACAATGAAAAACTGTTTTTT. Amino acids: CASSLGRNNEKLFF. Full variable domain (missing parts from reference TRBV11-2 and TRBJ1-4): EAGVAQSPRYKIIEKRQSVAFWCNPISGHATLYWYQQILGQGPKLLIQFQNNGVVDDSQLPKDRFSAERLKGVDSTLKIQPAKLEDSAVYLCASSLGRNNEKLFFGSGTQLSVL.